This is a list of T cell receptor beta chains from one sample in a study of T-cell memory formation after mild COVID-19. TCRdb itself ran the 5' RACE reads through MiXCR, one entry per CDR3 protein. The sample consists of approximately 390,000 distinct CDR3 sequences, approximately 15% of them appearing once. The sequenced sample consisted of PBMCs or a T cell subset sorted from them (not recorded which). These receptors were taken from a man between 18 and 29 years old who had mild COVID-19 (a few samples of this study predate the infection). Cell type and time point are not known. Both conserved end residues are part of each CDR3. Fields, in order: CDR3 protein, V gene, J gene.

CASSLEVRLAGFGELFF,TRBV7-9,TRBJ2-2
CASSSRVLRETQYF,TRBV13,TRBJ2-5
CASSLAGAHSPLHF,TRBV5-6,TRBJ1-6
CSAQVQGGQPQHF,TRBV20-1,TRBJ1-5
CASSSDRSNYGYTF,TRBV5-4,TRBJ1-2
CASSPMGISYEQYF,TRBV3-1,TRBJ2-7
CASSQGAGNTEAFF,TRBV9,TRBJ1-1
CASSLIAGAETQYF,TRBV28,TRBJ2-5
CASSQEIGGSNQPQHF,TRBV4-2,TRBJ1-5
CSVTQRLDTNTEAFF,TRBV29-1,TRBJ1-1
CASSYGPGTSSADTQYF,TRBV6-2/TRBV6-3,TRBJ2-3
CASSLTRAGDGQYF,TRBV27,TRBJ2-7
CASRLGQEAYTF,TRBV6-1,TRBJ1-2
CASTDPDTYGYTF,TRBV5-1,TRBJ1-2
CASSIKGLGQGKETQYF,TRBV5-1,TRBJ2-5
CASSSQAFF,TRBV7-9,TRBJ1-1
CASSPSTLVYTIYF,TRBV18,TRBJ1-3
CASSFHPRQGRGQETQYF,TRBV7-2,TRBJ2-5
CASSSRQGSYEQYF,TRBV7-2,TRBJ2-7
CASSLSGLAQFF,TRBV6-2/TRBV6-3,TRBJ2-1
CASSLQTVYEQYF,TRBV5-1,TRBJ2-7
CASSSTSGGGSTDTQYF,TRBV13,TRBJ2-3
CSSTSGGPPDTQYF,TRBV29-1,TRBJ2-3
CASSFGTGKYNEQFF,TRBV6-2/TRBV6-3,TRBJ2-1
CASSAPSGGLGEQFF,TRBV6-1,TRBJ2-1
CASSQDIRGSSYEQYF,TRBV4-2,TRBJ2-7
CASTQGLGSYNSPLHF,TRBV3-1,TRBJ1-6
CASSLTRMSSYNEQFF,TRBV19,TRBJ2-1
CASSGGLVGYGYTF,TRBV9,TRBJ1-2
CASSSTSGGSYEQYF,TRBV5-4,TRBJ2-7
CASSLRLAGTGDEQFF,TRBV14,TRBJ2-1
CASSRGGQGSQPQHF,TRBV6-2/TRBV6-3,TRBJ1-5
CASSRVINTGELFF,TRBV4-1,TRBJ2-2
CASSASPSGGYNEQFF,TRBV9,TRBJ2-1
CASIPRTSGDSTGELFF,TRBV6-4,TRBJ2-2
CASSSKDRGDTEAFF,TRBV19,TRBJ1-1
CASSQGNRNSPLHF,TRBV4-3,TRBJ1-6
CASKAGTTTGELFF,TRBV6-2/TRBV6-3,TRBJ2-2
CSVSRSVRDEKLFF,TRBV29-1,TRBJ1-4
CASNAQGNNEQFF,TRBV6-5,TRBJ2-1
CASSPRRQSNEQFF,TRBV11-2,TRBJ2-1
CASSLQGLLSPLHF,TRBV7-9,TRBJ1-6
CASSFLSTDTQYF,TRBV12-3/TRBV12-4,TRBJ2-3
CASSIPTGGIRTDTQYF,TRBV5-1,TRBJ2-3
CASALGVSSGYEQFF,TRBV10-2,TRBJ2-1
CASSEAGTQYF,TRBV6-2/TRBV6-3,TRBJ2-3
CASSLGGRTGELFF,TRBV7-9,TRBJ2-2
CASSLEARGYTGELFF,TRBV5-1,TRBJ2-2
CASSYSAGAVDTGELFF,TRBV6-5,TRBJ2-2